This T cell receptor (beta chain) was observed in a study of technical replicates of blood from a handful of donors. Germline V gives CDR1 SGHTA, CDR2 FQGTGA. The CDR3 is 16 amino acids. Deletions cut 1 base from V and 0 bases from J, with 11 bases between. Sequenced by immunoSEQ multiplex PCR; TCRdb stores in-frame clones only, minus some. The sample lists tens of thousands of clones, approximately 97% occurring once. This chain joins TRBV7-3 and TRBJ2-3; maybe TRBD2 (6 bases). The clonotype was recovered from a human donor in good health. The source material was T cells isolated from PBMCs. Here the CDR3 reads CASSLIGGTSTDTQYF. CDR3 bases: TGTGCCAGCAGCTTAATCGGGGGTACTAGCACAGATACGCAGTATTTT.